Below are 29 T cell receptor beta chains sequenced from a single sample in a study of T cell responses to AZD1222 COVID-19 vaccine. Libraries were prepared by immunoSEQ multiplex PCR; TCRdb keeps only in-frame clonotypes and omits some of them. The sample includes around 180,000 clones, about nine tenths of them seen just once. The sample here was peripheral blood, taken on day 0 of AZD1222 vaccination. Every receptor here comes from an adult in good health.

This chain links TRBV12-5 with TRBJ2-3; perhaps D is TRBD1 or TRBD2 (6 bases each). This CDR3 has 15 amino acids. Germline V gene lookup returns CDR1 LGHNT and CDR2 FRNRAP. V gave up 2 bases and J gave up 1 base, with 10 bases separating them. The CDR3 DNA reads TGTGCTAGTGGTTTGAAGGGGGGCGGCACAGATACGCAGTATTTT. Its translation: CASGLKGGGTDTQYF.

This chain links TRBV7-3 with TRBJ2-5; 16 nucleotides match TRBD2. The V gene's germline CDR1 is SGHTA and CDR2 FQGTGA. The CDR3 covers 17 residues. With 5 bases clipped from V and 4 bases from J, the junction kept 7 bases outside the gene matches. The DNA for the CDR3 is TGTGCCAGCAGCCCAGGGACTAGCGGGGGGGCCTTAGAGACCCAGTACTTC. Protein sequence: CASSPGTSGGALETQYF.

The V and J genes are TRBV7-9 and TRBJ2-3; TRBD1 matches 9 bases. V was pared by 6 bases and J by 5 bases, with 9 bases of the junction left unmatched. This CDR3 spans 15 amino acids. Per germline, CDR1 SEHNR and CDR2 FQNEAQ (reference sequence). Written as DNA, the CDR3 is TGTGCCAGCAGACCCGGAGGGACAGGGAGAGATACGCAGTATTTT. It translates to CASRPGGTGRDTQYF.

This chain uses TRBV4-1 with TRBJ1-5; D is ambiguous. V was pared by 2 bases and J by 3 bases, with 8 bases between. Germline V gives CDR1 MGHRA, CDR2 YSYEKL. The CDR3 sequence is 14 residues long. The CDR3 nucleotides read TGCGCCAGCAGCCAAAGCGGGGACAATCAGCCCCAGCATTTT. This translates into CASSQSGDNQPQHF.

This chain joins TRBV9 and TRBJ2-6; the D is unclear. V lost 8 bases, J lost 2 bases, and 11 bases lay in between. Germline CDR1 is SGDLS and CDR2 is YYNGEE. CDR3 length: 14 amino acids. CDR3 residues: CASTGSAGANVLTF. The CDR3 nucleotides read TGTGCCAGTACCGGGTCAGCTGGGGCCAACGTCCTGACTTTC.

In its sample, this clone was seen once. In DNA form, the CDR3 reads TGTGCCAGCACCCTAGGCATAGAAGGACGACAGGGTCAGCAGTACTTC. As protein: CASTLGIEGRQGQQYF. V and J are TRBV7-9 and TRBJ2-7; 7 bases are shared with TRBD1. V shed 7 bases, J shed 8 bases, and the junction held 20 bases outside the gene matches. CDR1 is SEHNR, CDR2 FQNEAQ, per germline (reference sequence). The CDR3 sequence is 16 residues long.

CDR3 sequence (DNA): TGTGCCAGCAGTTCCCTCATGGGGGGCCCCCAAGAGACCCAGTACTTC. As protein: CASSSLMGGPQETQYF. The V and J genes are TRBV6-2 or TRBV6-3 and TRBJ2-5; possibly TRBD1 or TRBD2 for D (6 bases each). The germline V gene encodes CDR1 MNHEY and CDR2 SVGEGT. V lost 4 bases to trimming and J lost 1 base, with 16 bases between them. CDR3 size: 16 residues.

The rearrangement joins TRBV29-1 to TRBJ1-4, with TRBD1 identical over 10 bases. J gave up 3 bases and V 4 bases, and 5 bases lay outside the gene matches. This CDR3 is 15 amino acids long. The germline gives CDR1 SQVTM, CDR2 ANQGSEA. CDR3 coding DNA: TGCAGCGTTGGGACAGGGGGACAGCCTAATGAAAAACTGTTTTTT. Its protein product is CSVGTGGQPNEKLFF.

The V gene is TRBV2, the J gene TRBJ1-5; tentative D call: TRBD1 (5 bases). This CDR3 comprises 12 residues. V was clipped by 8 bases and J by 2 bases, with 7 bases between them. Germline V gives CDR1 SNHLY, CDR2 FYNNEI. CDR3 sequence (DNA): TGTGCCAGCGGGGGGGGCAATCAGCCCCAGCATTTT. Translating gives CASGGGNQPQHF.

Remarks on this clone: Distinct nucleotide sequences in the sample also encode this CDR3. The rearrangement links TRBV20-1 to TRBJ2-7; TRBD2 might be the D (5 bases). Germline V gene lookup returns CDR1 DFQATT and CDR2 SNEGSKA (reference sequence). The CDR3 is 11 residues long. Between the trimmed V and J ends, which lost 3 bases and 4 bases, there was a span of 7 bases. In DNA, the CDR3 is TGCAGTGCTAGCGGCGGGTACGAGCAGTACTTC. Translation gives CSASGGYEQYF.

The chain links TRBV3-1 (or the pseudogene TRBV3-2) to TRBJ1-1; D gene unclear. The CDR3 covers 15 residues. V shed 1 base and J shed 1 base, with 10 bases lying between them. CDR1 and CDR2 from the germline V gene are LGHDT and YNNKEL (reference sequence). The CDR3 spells CASSQVVTGNTEAFF. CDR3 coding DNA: TGTGCCAGCAGCCAAGTCGTTACGGGGAACACTGAAGCTTTCTTT.

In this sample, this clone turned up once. CDR3 sequence reads: CAISPHADYEQYF. As DNA, the CDR3 is TGTGCCATCAGTCCTCACGCCGACTACGAGCAGTACTTC. The chain is built from TRBV10-3 and TRBJ2-7; D ambiguous. V lost 5 bases to trimming and J lost 3 bases, with 11 bases between them. This CDR3 comprises 13 residues. Germline CDR1 and CDR2: ENHRY and SYGVKD.

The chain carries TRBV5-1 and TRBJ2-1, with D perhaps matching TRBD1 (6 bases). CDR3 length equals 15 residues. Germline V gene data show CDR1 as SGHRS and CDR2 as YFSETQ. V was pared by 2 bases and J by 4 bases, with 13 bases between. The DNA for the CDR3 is TGCGCCAGCAGCTTCGGACAGACTTTATACAATGAGCAGTTCTTC. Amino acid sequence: CASSFGQTLYNEQFF.

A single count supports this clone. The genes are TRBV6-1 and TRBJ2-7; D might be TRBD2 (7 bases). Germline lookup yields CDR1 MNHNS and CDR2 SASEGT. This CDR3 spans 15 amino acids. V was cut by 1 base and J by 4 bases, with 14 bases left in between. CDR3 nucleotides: TGTGCCAGCAGTGAAGAGGGGGGGCCGGAGTACGAGCAGTACTTC. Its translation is CASSEEGGPEYEQYF.

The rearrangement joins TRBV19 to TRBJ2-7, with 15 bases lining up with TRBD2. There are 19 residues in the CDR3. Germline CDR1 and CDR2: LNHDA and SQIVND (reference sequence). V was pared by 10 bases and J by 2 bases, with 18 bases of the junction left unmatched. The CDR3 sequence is CATSPLGLAGGRSPYEQYF. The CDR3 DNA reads TGTGCCACCTCCCCCCTTGGACTAGCGGGGGGGCGGAGCCCCTACGAGCAGTACTTC.

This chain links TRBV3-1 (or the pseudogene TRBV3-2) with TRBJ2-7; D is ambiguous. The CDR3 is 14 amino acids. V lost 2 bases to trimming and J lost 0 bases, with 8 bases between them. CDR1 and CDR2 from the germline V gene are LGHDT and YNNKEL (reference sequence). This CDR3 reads CASSQLLSSYEQYF. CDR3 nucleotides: TGTGCCAGCAGCCAATTACTGAGCTCCTACGAGCAGTACTTC.

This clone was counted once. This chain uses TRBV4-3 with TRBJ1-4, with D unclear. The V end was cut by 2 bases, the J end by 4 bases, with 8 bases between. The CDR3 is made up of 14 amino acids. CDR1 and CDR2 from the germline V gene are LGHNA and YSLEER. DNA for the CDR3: TGCGCCAGCAGCCAAAACAGCCTTAATGAAAAACTGTTTTTT. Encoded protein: CASSQNSLNEKLFF.

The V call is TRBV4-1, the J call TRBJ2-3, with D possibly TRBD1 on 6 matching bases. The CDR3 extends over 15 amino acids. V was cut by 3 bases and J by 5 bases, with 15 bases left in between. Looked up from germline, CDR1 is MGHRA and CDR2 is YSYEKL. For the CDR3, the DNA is TGCGCCAGCAGCCATATCAGGGGAGAGGGAGATACGCAGTATTTT. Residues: CASSHIRGEGDTQYF.

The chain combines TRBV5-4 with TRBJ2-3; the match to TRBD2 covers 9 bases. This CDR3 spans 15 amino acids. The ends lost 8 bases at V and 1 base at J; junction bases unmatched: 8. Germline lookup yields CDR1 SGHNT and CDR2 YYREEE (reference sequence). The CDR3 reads CASKRGVPRTDTQYF. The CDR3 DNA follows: TGTGCCAGTAAGCGGGGGGTCCCACGCACAGATACGCAGTATTTT.

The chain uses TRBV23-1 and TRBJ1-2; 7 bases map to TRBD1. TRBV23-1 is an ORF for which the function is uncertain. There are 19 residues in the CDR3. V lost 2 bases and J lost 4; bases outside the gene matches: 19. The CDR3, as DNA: TGCGCCAGCAGTCAACCAAGTCGCCCTTCAGGGGGATCCTTCTATGGCTACACCTTC. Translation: CASSQPSRPSGGSFYGYTF.

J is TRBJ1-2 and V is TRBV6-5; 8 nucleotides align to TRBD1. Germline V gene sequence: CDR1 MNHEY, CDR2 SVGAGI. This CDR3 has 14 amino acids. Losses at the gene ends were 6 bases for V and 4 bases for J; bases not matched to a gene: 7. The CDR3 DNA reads TGTGCCAGCAGCTCAGGGGGCGGGGGCTATGGCTACACCTTC. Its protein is CASSSGGGGYGYTF.

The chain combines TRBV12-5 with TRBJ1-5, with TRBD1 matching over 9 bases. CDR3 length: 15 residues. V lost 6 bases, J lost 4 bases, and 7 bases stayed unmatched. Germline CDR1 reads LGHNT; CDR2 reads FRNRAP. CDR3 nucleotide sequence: TGTGCTAGTGGCCCGTCCGGGACAGGGAATCAGCCCCAGCATTTT. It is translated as CASGPSGTGNQPQHF.

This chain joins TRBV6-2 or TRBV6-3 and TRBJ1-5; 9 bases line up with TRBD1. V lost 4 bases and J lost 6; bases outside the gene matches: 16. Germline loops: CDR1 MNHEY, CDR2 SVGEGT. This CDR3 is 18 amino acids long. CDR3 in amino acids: CASSSLLRTDRGSQPQHF. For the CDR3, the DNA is TGTGCCAGCAGTTCCTTACTCCGGACCGACAGGGGGAGTCAGCCCCAGCATTTT.

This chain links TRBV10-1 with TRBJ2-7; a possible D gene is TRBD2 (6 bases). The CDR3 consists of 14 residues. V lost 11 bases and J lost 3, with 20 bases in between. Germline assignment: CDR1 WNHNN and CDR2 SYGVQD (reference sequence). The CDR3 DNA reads TGCGCCGGCCCTCGAAGACTAGTTAACTACGAGCAGTACTTC. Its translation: CAGPRRLVNYEQYF.

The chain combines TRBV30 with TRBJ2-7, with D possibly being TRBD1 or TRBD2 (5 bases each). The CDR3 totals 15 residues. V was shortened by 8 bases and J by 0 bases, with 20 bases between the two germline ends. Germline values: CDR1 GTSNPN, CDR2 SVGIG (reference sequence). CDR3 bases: TGTGCCGGGACCGCTCGGACAAGAGTCTCCTACGAGCAGTACTTC. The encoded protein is CAGTARTRVSYEQYF. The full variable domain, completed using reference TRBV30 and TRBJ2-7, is SQTIHQWPATLVQPVGSPLSLECTVEGTSNPNLYWYRQAAGRGLQLLFYSVGIGQISSEVPQNLSASRPQDRQFILSSKKLLLSDSGFYLCAGTARTRVSYEQYFGPGTRLTVT.

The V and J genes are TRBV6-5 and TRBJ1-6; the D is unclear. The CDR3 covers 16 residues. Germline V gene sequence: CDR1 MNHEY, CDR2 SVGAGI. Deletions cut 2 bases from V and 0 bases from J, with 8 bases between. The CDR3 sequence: CASSYVLGSYNSPLHF. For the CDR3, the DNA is TGTGCCAGCAGTTACGTTTTAGGCTCCTATAATTCACCCCTCCACTTT.

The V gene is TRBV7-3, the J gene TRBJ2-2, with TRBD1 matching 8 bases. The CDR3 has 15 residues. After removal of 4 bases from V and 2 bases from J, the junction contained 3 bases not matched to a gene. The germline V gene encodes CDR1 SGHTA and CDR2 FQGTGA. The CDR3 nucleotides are TGTGCCAGCAGCTCTCAGGGGGCTAACACCGGGGAGCTGTTTTTT. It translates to CASSSQGANTGELFF. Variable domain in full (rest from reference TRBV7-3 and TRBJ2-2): GAGVSQTPSNKVTEKGKYVELRCDPISGHTALYWYRQSLGQGPEFLIYFQGTGAADDSGLPNDRFFAVRPEGSVSTLKIQRTERGDSAVYLCASSSQGANTGELFFGEGSRLTVL.

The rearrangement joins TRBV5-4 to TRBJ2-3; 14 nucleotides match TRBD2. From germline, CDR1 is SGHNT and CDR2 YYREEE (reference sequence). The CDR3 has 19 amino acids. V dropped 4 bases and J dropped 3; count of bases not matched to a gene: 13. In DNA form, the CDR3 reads TGTGCCAGCAGCCCCACCCGACTAGCGGGGGGGTTGGGGACAGATACGCAGTATTTT. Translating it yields CASSPTRLAGGLGTDTQYF.

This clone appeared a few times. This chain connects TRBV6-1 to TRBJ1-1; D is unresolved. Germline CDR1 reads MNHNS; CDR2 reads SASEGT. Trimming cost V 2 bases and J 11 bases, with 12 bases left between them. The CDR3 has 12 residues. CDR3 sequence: CASSETGRAAFF. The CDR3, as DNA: TGTGCCAGCAGTGAAACCGGGCGGGCGGCTTTCTTT.